The 27 T cell receptor beta chains reported below all come from one sample, sequenced in a study of beta chain features in type 1 diabetes. cDNA synthesis used the whole RNA isolate, giving expressed TCRB sequences. This table comes from immunoSEQ multiplex PCR, and its TCRdb copy is limited to in-frame clones, with some not included. The sample has under 70,000 clones, around 60% seen once. The antigens these receptors bind are not known. Whole-study results and caveats: People with Type 1 diabetes carried modestly yet significantly shorter TCRB CDR3s in all four CD4+ subsets.

Sequencing input: stem cell memory CD4+ T cells from blood. The receptor source for this set is a woman aged 25 to 39 with type 1 diabetes.

V usage is TRBV29-1 and J usage is TRBJ2-3; TRBD2 might be the D (5 bases). Germline assignment: CDR1 SQVTM and CDR2 ANQGSEA. This CDR3 contains 12 residues. V lost 4 bases to trimming and J lost 6 bases, with 11 bases between them. The DNA for the CDR3 is TGCAGCGTTGTAGCCGGGATCGATACGCAGTATTTT. Translation: CSVVAGIDTQYF.

This clone was seen more than once but under ten times. The rearrangement uses TRBV5-1 and TRBJ1-2; 10 bases are shared with TRBD1. This CDR3 region has 17 residues. The V and J ends lost 4 bases and 1 base, in that order; junction bases with no gene match: 10. The germline V gene has CDR1 SGHRS and CDR2 YFSETQ. The CDR3 region is CASSHTRDRGYNYGYTF. In DNA, the CDR3 is TGCGCCAGCAGCCATACTCGGGACAGGGGCTATAACTATGGCTACACCTTC.

V is TRBV9 and J is TRBJ2-3; D ambiguous. CDR3 length: 15 amino acids. Germline assignment: CDR1 SGDLS and CDR2 YYNGEE. V lost 4 bases to trimming and J lost 0 bases, with 12 bases between them. The DNA for the CDR3 is TGTGCCAGCAGCCCCCACACAGCTAGCACAGATACGCAGTATTTT. Translating it yields CASSPHTASTDTQYF. The full variable domain, in which reference TRBV9 and TRBJ2-3 provide the parts outside the CDR3, is DSGVTQTPKHLITATGQRVTLRCSPRSGDLSVYWYQQSLDQGLQFLIQYYNGEERAKGNILERFSAQQFPDLHSELNLSSLELGDSALYFCASSPHTASTDTQYFGPGTRLTVL.

The chain is built from TRBV30 and TRBJ1-4, with 8 bases matching TRBD1. Germline V gene data show CDR1 as GTSNPN and CDR2 as SVGIG (reference sequence). This CDR3 comprises 14 residues. Trimming removed 4 bases from V and 5 bases from J; junction bases left unmatched: 6. CDR3 amino acids: CAWKSWTGNEKLFF. DNA of the CDR3: TGTGCCTGGAAATCCTGGACAGGGAATGAAAAACTGTTTTTT.

The chain links TRBV18 to TRBJ2-7, with D possibly being TRBD2 (6 bases). Trimming cost V 5 bases and J 0 bases, with 8 bases left between them. Germline assignment: CDR1 KGHSH and CDR2 LQKENI. This CDR3 is 13 amino acids long. CDR3 coding DNA: TGTGCCAGCTCAGGGACTCGCTCCTACGAGCAGTACTTC. Its protein is CASSGTRSYEQYF.

This clone was detected only a few times. The genes are TRBV19 and TRBJ2-5, with 9 bases matching TRBD2. The ends lost 8 bases at V and 4 bases at J; junction bases unmatched: 11. The CDR3 is 15 residues long. Per germline, CDR1 LNHDA and CDR2 SQIVND (reference sequence). Written as DNA, the CDR3 is TGTGCCAGTCTACGAGCCCTAGCGGGGAGAGAGACCCAGTACTTC. This gives the protein CASLRALAGRETQYF.

The J gene is TRBJ1-5, the V gene TRBV27; D is perhaps TRBD1 (6 bases). Germline CDR1 is MNHEY and CDR2 is SMNVEV (reference sequence). Trimming stripped 6 bases from V and 7 bases from J, with 22 bases between. This CDR3 has 16 residues. The CDR3 here is CASSHGQSTGGQPQHF. DNA of the CDR3: TGTGCCAGCAGCCATGGACAGTCCACCGGTGGACAGCCCCAGCATTTT.

This chain uses TRBV6-5 with TRBJ1-2; D gene uncertain. The CDR3 loop spans 15 amino acids. In germline, CDR1 is MNHEY, CDR2 SVGAGI. The V and J ends lost 6 bases and 2 bases respectively, with 16 bases between them. The CDR3 DNA sequence: TGTGCCAGCAGAAAAGACTCCCGTCTCAACTATGGCTACACCTTC. Its translation: CASRKDSRLNYGYTF.

This clone was counted between two and nine times. This chain links TRBV6-1 with TRBJ2-7, with TRBD1 identical over 12 bases. The V and J ends lost 4 bases and 3 bases, in that order; junction bases with no gene match: 4. The CDR3 is made up of 15 amino acids. Per germline, CDR1 MNHNS and CDR2 SASEGT. For the CDR3, the DNA is TGTGCCAGCAGTGGGGGGACAGGGGGCCGCTACGAGCAGTACTTC. Its translation is CASSGGTGGRYEQYF.

In nucleotides, the CDR3 is TGTGCCAGCAGAACGACTAGCGGGAGGGCTGGGACCCAGTACTTC. It encodes CASRTTSGRAGTQYF. This chain connects TRBV27 to TRBJ2-5; 14 bases match TRBD2. The CDR3 has 15 amino acids. J was trimmed by 7 bases and V by 6 bases; bases with no gene match: 7. CDR1 and CDR2 (germline): MNHEY, SMNVEV (reference sequence).

This rearrangement joins TRBV18 to TRBJ2-6; maybe TRBD1 (5 bases). The CDR3 contains 18 residues. Between the trimmed V and J ends, which lost 3 bases and 4 bases, there was a span of 19 bases. CDR1 KGHSH and CDR2 LQKENI come from the germline V gene. As DNA, the CDR3 is TGTGCCAGCTCACCGCGAACCTCTACAGGACCCGGGGCCAACGTCCTGACTTTC. The encoded protein is CASSPRTSTGPGANVLTF.

This chain uses TRBV29-1 with TRBJ2-3, with 8 bases that match TRBD1. Germline CDR1 and CDR2: SQVTM and ANQGSEA. The V and J ends lost 2 bases and 3 bases, in that order; junction bases with no gene match: 4. The CDR3 runs 14 residues. The CDR3 nucleotides are TGCAGCGTTGAATCATACAGGGGGACAGATACGCAGTATTTT. As protein: CSVESYRGTDTQYF.

The rearrangement joins TRBV30 to TRBJ1-4; 7 bases fit TRBD1. This CDR3 has 15 residues. With V trimmed by 0 bases and J by 5 bases, 6 bases remained unmatched. In germline, CDR1 is GTSNPN, CDR2 SVGIG (reference sequence). The CDR3 DNA reads TGTGCCTGGAGTGTATCCGCAGGGGGGAATGAAAAACTGTTTTTT. Amino acid sequence: CAWSVSAGGNEKLFF.

This clone was recorded only once. CDR3 coding DNA: TGCGCCAGCAGCTTGGAGGGCAGGGATGGGACTGAAGCTTTCTTT. Translation gives CASSLEGRDGTEAFF. V gene TRBV5-1 combines with J gene TRBJ1-1; maybe TRBD1 (5 bases). The V end lost 0 bases, the J end lost 5 bases, and 14 bases lay between the germline ends. The CDR3 extends over 15 amino acids. Per the germline V gene, CDR1 is SGHRS and CDR2 is YFSETQ.

This clone was detected only a few times. The chain employs TRBV11-2 and TRBJ2-5; 7 bases are a match to TRBD1. This CDR3 is 14 amino acids long. After removal of 5 bases from V and 5 bases from J, the junction contained 8 bases not matched to a gene. Germline CDR1 and CDR2: SGHAT and FQNNGV. The CDR3 region is CASSVNRGAETQYF. The CDR3 nucleotides are TGTGCCAGCAGCGTAAACAGGGGCGCGGAGACCCAGTACTTC. Complete variable domain (other parts from reference TRBV11-2 and TRBJ2-5): EAGVAQSPRYKIIEKRQSVAFWCNPISGHATLYWYQQILGQGPKLLIQFQNNGVVDDSQLPKDRFSAERLKGVDSTLKIQPAKLEDSAVYLCASSVNRGAETQYFGPGTRLLVL.

The V gene is TRBV5-1, the J gene TRBJ1-1; D gene unclear. Germline CDR1 SGHRS, CDR2 YFSETQ. CDR3 length equals 15 residues. V was trimmed by 0 bases and J by 1 base, leaving 10 bases between them. The CDR3, as DNA: TGCGCCAGCAGCTTGGCCCCAGGCCCGAACACTGAAGCTTTCTTT. Translating it yields CASSLAPGPNTEAFF.

This sequence joins TRBV10-3 and TRBJ2-3; 7 bases are shared with TRBD1. The germline V gene has CDR1 ENHRY and CDR2 SYGVKD. CDR3 length: 15 residues. The V gene end was trimmed by 5 bases and the J gene end by 2 bases; junction bases not matched to a gene: 7. In nucleotides, the CDR3 is TGTGCCATCAGTACGGGACAGCCAAACACAGATACGCAGTATTTT. As protein: CAISTGQPNTDTQYF.

The V call is TRBV30, the J call TRBJ2-7, with no clear D. The germline CDR1 and CDR2 sequences are GTSNPN and SVGIG (reference sequence). This CDR3 spans 11 amino acids. The V and J ends lost 4 bases and 0 bases respectively, with 4 bases between them. CDR3 sequence (DNA): TGTGCCTGGACCCGCTCCTACGAGCAGTACTTC. This sequence encodes CAWTRSYEQYF.

The gene calls are TRBV18 and TRBJ2-7; 8 bases line up with TRBD2. Germline V lookup: CDR1 KGHSH, CDR2 LQKENI. The trim removed 3 bases at V and 3 bases at J, leaving 13 bases unmatched. The CDR3 has 17 amino acids. The CDR3 is CASSPKGWAGGYYEQYF. In DNA, the CDR3 is TGTGCCAGCTCACCGAAAGGGTGGGCGGGAGGTTACTACGAGCAGTACTTC.

Worth noting for this clone: Other DNA sequences in the same sample also yield this CDR3. The J gene is TRBJ2-3, the V gene TRBV5-1; D remains ambiguous. CDR3 length: 12 residues. Germline V gene lookup returns CDR1 SGHRS and CDR2 YFSETQ. V lost 1 base to trimming and J lost 3 bases, with 3 bases between them. The CDR3, as DNA: TGCGCCAGCAGCTTGACAACAGATACGCAGTATTTT. Residues: CASSLTTDTQYF.

This clone was observed a single time. The rearrangement joins TRBV29-1 to TRBJ1-4; D might be TRBD1 (6 bases). The CDR3 is 13 amino acids. CDR1 and CDR2 (germline): SQVTM, ANQGSEA. Trimming pared 7 bases from V and 1 base from J, leaving 10 bases between. The CDR3 sequence: CSGIQGTNEKLFF. CDR3 DNA sequence: TGCAGCGGCATACAGGGAACTAATGAAAAACTGTTTTTT.

Only a few counts were recorded for this clone. This chain links TRBV6-5 with TRBJ1-1, with 7 bases aligning to TRBD1. This CDR3 spans 16 amino acids. Trimming cost V 3 bases and J 4 bases; bases outside gene matches: 11. Germline CDR1 is MNHEY and CDR2 is SVGAGI. The CDR3 loop reads CASSYGWAGGITEAFF. As DNA, the CDR3 is TGTGCCAGCAGTTATGGGTGGGCAGGGGGAATCACTGAAGCTTTCTTT.

The rearrangement links TRBV7-3 to TRBJ1-2, with 7 bases fitting TRBD1. CDR3 length equals 15 residues. Germline V gene lookup returns CDR1 SGHTA and CDR2 FQGTGA. The trim removed 5 bases at V and 8 bases at J, leaving 14 bases unmatched. Here the CDR3 DNA reads TGTGCCAGCAGCACGCAGGGGGGAACGGCGGAGGGCTACACCTTC. Protein product: CASSTQGGTAEGYTF.

This clone came up once. The chain carries TRBV28 and TRBJ2-2; D unclear. This CDR3 has 13 amino acids. Germline lookup yields CDR1 MDHEN and CDR2 SYDVKM. V lost 6 bases, J lost 3 bases, and 8 bases lay in between. The CDR3 DNA reads as TGTGCCAGCAGAGCTCCATACACCGGGGAGCTGTTTTTT. It yields the protein CASRAPYTGELFF.

V gene TRBV28 combines with J gene TRBJ1-2; D unresolved. Germline lookup yields CDR1 MDHEN and CDR2 SYDVKM. The CDR3 length is 14 residues. With 3 bases removed from V and 5 bases from J, the gap between germline ends came to 13 bases. This CDR3 is CASSLGGGGYGYTF. CDR3 bases: TGTGCCAGCAGTTTGGGTGGCGGCGGGTATGGCTACACCTTC.

This clone appeared a single time. V gene TRBV9 combines with J gene TRBJ2-7; 9 bases align to TRBD2. Germline V gene data show CDR1 as SGDLS and CDR2 as YYNGEE. The CDR3 has 15 amino acids. Losses at the gene ends were 4 bases for V and 7 bases for J; bases not matched to a gene: 12. The CDR3 sequence is CASSYLGTSSGEQYF. The CDR3 bases are TGTGCCAGCAGCTACCTCGGGACTAGCTCGGGGGAGCAGTACTTC.

This clone occurred a few times. The V gene is TRBV27, the J gene TRBJ2-7; D may be TRBD2 (6 bases). Looked up from germline, CDR1 is MNHEY and CDR2 is SMNVEV (reference sequence). V lost 2 bases and J lost 0, with 14 bases in between. The CDR3 has 16 residues. CDR3 DNA: TGTGCCAGCAGTTTAAAATTCGGAGGGAGCTCCTACGAGCAGTACTTC. Residues: CASSLKFGGSSYEQYF.